This T cell receptor (beta chain) was identified in a study of blood T cells in healthy people across ages. Study-wide results and caveats: The study regarded diversity estimates from one million T cells as underestimates.

Regarding this clonotype: Its antigen is still unknown.

Using a J-beta primer mix together with a sample-barcoded 5' primer, a second PCR was run for about 6 to 11 cycles. Each CDR3 protein gets one entry after TCRdb re-called the 5' RACE reads with MiXCR. Here the sample spans some 1.5 million distinct CDR3 sequences, about 30% being singletons. CDR3 size: 14 residues. Deletions cut 8 bases from V and 0 bases from J, with 12 bases between. Germline assignment: CDR1 MNHNY and CDR2 SVGAGI (reference sequence). The genes are TRBV6-6 and TRBJ2-3; D not resolved. Specimen: blood. The TCR sequence derives from a woman between 25 and 40 years old in good health. The CDR3 sequence is CASRRILSTDTQYF. The DNA for the CDR3 is TGTGCCAGCCGCCGGATTCTTAGCACAGATACGCAGTATTTT.